One sample yielded the 5 T cell receptor beta chains listed below, sequenced in a study of cytomegalovirus exposure and HLA in healthy donors (dated by TCRdb to about 2017). The library was produced with the immunoSEQ multiplex PCR assay. The multiplex PCR relied on a mix of 60 forward primers for TCR Vbeta segments and 13 reverse primers for TCR Jbeta segments. TCRdb holds this immuneACCESS table with in-frame rearrangements only. Some clones are missing; in checked studies, unresolved V genes explain under half, and the rest has no known cause. The sample yields some 70,000 clones; approximately 70% were counted once. 14% of the sample rests with the top ten. The material sequenced was PBMCs. The receptors originated from a male donor in good health and CMV-seropositive.

The gene calls are TRBV18 and TRBJ2-1; D might be TRBD2 (6 bases). Germline-derived CDR1 and CDR2 are KGHSH and LQKENI. The CDR3 is made up of 14 amino acids. V dropped 1 base and J dropped 9 bases, with 13 bases sitting between them. CDR3 DNA: TGTGCCAGCTCACCACAGGGCGGGACGGGTGAGCAGTTCTTC. Residues: CASSPQGGTGEQFF. The full variable domain, its missing parts supplied by reference TRBV18 and TRBJ2-1, is NAGVMQNPRHLVRRRGQEARLRCSPMKGHSHVYWYRQLPEEGLKFMVYLQKENIIDESGMPKERFSAEFPKEGPSILRIQQVVRGDSAAYFCASSPQGGTGEQFFGPGTRLTVL.

This clone appeared a few times. This chain joins TRBV18 and TRBJ2-7, with D perhaps matching TRBD1 (5 bases). There are 12 residues in the CDR3. Germline V lookup: CDR1 KGHSH, CDR2 LQKENI. Trimming cost V 6 bases and J 2 bases, with 8 bases left between them. DNA of the CDR3: TGTGCCAGCTCGCCCAGGGCCTACGAGCAGTACTTC. Its translation is CASSPRAYEQYF.

The chain links TRBV2 to TRBJ1-1, with D hard to call. The CDR3 sequence is 15 residues long. The V and J ends lost 7 bases and 1 base respectively, with 16 bases between them. Germline V gene lookup returns CDR1 SNHLY and CDR2 FYNNEI. CDR3 residues: CASTQPQLSNTEAFF. In nucleotides, the CDR3 is TGTGCCAGCACTCAACCACAGCTATCGAACACTGAAGCTTTCTTT.

The chain is built from TRBV7-6 and TRBJ1-5, with 10 bases aligning to TRBD1. Germline CDR1 reads SGHVS; CDR2 reads FNYEAQ. The J segment lost 6 bases and the V segment lost 1 base, leaving 3 bases of the junction unmatched. The CDR3 sequence is 15 residues long. The DNA of the CDR3 is TGTGCCAGCAGCTTAGGACAGGGGGCCAGTCAGCCCCAGCATTTT. Protein product: CASSLGQGASQPQHF.

The V call is TRBV2, the J call TRBJ2-7; weak D call: TRBD2 (6 bases). V lost 10 bases to trimming and J lost 5 bases, with 15 bases between them. CDR3 length equals 12 residues. In germline, CDR1 is SNHLY, CDR2 FYNNEI. Written as DNA, the CDR3 is TGTGCCACCTCGGTGGGGGGTAACGAGCAGTACTTC. It codes for CATSVGGNEQYF. Full variable domain (missing parts from reference TRBV2 and TRBJ2-7): EPEVTQTPSHQVTQMGQEVILRCVPISNHLYFYWYRQILGQKVEFLVSFYNNEISEKSEIFDDQFSVERPDGSNFTLKIRSTKLEDSAMYFCATSVGGNEQYFGPGTRLTVT.